This TCR beta chain was captured in a study of shared clonotypes between healthy human individuals. About the research overall: Each donor contributed plates that comprised three CD4 naive, three CD4 memory, two CD8 naive and one CD8 memory. Study-wide results and limits: Estimated richness values were generally larger in naive subsets than in memory subsets.

TCRdb keeps only in-frame clones here, not all; method: immunoSEQ multiplex PCR. The table records approximately 740,000 clones, less than 85% of them present only once. Details on this clone: No antigen is known for it.

Trimming pared 5 bases from V and 2 bases from J, leaving 15 bases between. Germline CDR1 and CDR2: SGHTA and FQGTGA. CDR3 size: 15 residues. Healthy HIV-negative adults with no recent acute infections or vaccinations were recruited as donors. This chain links TRBV7-3 with TRBJ2-5, with no clear D. The specimen sequenced was memory CD4+ T cells sorted from blood. The sample's subset: CD45RA-negative fraction. This TCR was recovered from a woman aged 25 to 39 in good health. CDR3 amino acids: CASSRYGPPQETQYF. The CDR3 DNA sequence: TGTGCCAGCAGCCGATATGGGCCGCCGCAAGAGACCCAGTACTTC.